Each of the 13 T cell receptor beta chains below was sequenced from the same sample in a study of cytomegalovirus exposure and HLA in healthy donors. This PCR relied on a set of 60 Vbeta primers and 13 Jbeta primers. The assay was immunoSEQ multiplex PCR, and TCRdb's table has in-frame clones only and misses some. The table records approximately 120,000 clones, approximately 69% of them present only once. The material sequenced was PBMCs. These receptors came from a man between 35 and 55 years old in good health and CMV-seropositive.

The V call is TRBV5-1, the J call TRBJ1-2; 12 positions match TRBD1. The CDR3 spans 15 residues. CDR1 is SGHRS, CDR2 YFSETQ, per germline. The V segment lost 2 bases and the J segment 8 bases; nucleotides outside the gene matches: 7. The CDR3: CASSFTGQGANGYTF. The CDR3 DNA sequence: TGCGCCAGCAGCTTCACGGGACAGGGGGCGAACGGCTACACCTTC.

The rearrangement links TRBV7-9 to TRBJ2-1; TRBD2 matches 7 bases. The J segment lost 5 bases and the V segment lost 2 bases, leaving 12 bases of the junction unmatched. There are 17 residues in the CDR3. CDR1 SEHNR and CDR2 FQNEAQ come from the germline V gene (reference sequence). As DNA, the CDR3 is TGTGCCAGCAGCTTAACGTCCTTGGCGGGAGTTAACAATGAGCAGTTCTTC. Residues: CASSLTSLAGVNNEQFF.

The rearrangement uses TRBV11-2 and TRBJ2-3; D gene ambiguous. V lost 1 base, J lost 1 base, and 9 bases lay in between. The V gene's germline CDR1 is SGHAT and CDR2 FQNNGV. CDR3 size: 15 residues. The CDR3 coding sequence is TGTGCCAGCAGCTTAGTCGGAGAGCGCACAGATACGCAGTATTTT. Translated: CASSLVGERTDTQYF.

The DNA for the CDR3 is TGTGCCAGTAGGTTCCGGGGACAGGGGGCGGACGAGCAGTACTTC. Protein product: CASRFRGQGADEQYF. V usage is TRBV19 and J usage is TRBJ2-7; 12 nucleotides align to TRBD1. Losses at the gene ends were 6 bases for V and 5 bases for J; bases not matched to a gene: 8. CDR1 and CDR2 from the germline V gene are LNHDA and SQIVND (reference sequence). The CDR3 is made up of 15 amino acids.

V is TRBV29-1 and J is TRBJ1-1; weak D call: TRBD1 (5 bases). Germline CDR1 is SQVTM and CDR2 is ANQGSEA. This CDR3 has 14 amino acids. Trimming pared 4 bases from V and 6 bases from J, leaving 18 bases between. CDR3 nucleotides: TGCAGCGTTGTTAAGATACATCCAGGGCCTGAAGCTTTCTTT. The encoded protein is CSVVKIHPGPEAFF.

The chain recombines TRBV29-1 with TRBJ1-2; D is perhaps TRBD1 (6 bases). The length of the CDR3 is 12 residues. Per the germline V gene, CDR1 is SQVTM and CDR2 is ANQGSEA. The ends were cut back, 7 bases at V and 7 bases at J, with 16 bases in the middle. The CDR3 region has the DNA TGCAGCGGTGGGGGCAGCGGGGGTGGCTACACCTTC. Translated, it gives CSGGGSGGGYTF.

The J gene is TRBJ1-2, the V gene TRBV19; TRBD1 agrees at 11 bases. CDR1 LNHDA and CDR2 SQIVND come from the germline V gene (reference sequence). This CDR3 spans 13 amino acids. Trimming took 5 bases from V and 8 from J; bases not matched to a gene: 4. The CDR3 loop is CASSLGQGEGYTF. DNA for the CDR3: TGTGCCAGTAGTCTGGGACAGGGGGAAGGCTACACCTTC.

This clone was found a few times. The chain employs TRBV13 and TRBJ2-1; unclear D gene. The CDR3 runs to 12 residues. CDR1 PRHDT and CDR2 FYEKMQ come from the germline V gene (reference sequence). The V gene lost 2 bases and the J gene lost 4 bases, with 3 bases spanning the gap. CDR3: CASSLLYNEQFF. CDR3 in DNA: TGTGCCAGCAGCTTACTTTACAATGAGCAGTTCTTC.

The rearrangement uses TRBV30 and TRBJ1-3; the D is unclear. CDR3 length equals 13 residues. Looked up from germline, CDR1 is GTSNPN and CDR2 is SVGIG (reference sequence). V gave up 5 bases and J gave up 8 bases, with 16 bases separating them. CDR3: CAWAWAGSDTIYF. The CDR3 DNA follows: TGTGCCTGGGCCTGGGCAGGTTCGGACACCATATATTTT.

This clone appeared a few times. This sequence joins TRBV5-8 and TRBJ1-1; no firm D call. Germline V gene sequence: CDR1 SGHTS, CDR2 YDEGEE. Trimming took 4 bases from V and 6 from J, leaving 16 bases between them. CDR3 length equals 14 residues. CDR3 in DNA: TGTGCCAGCAGCCGCGGGCCGATCACAGCTGAAGCTTTCTTT. Its translation: CASSRGPITAEAFF.

The V and J genes are TRBV5-1 and TRBJ2-3; 8 positions agree with TRBD1. This CDR3 has 18 residues. The ends lost 0 bases at V and 1 base at J; junction bases unmatched: 10. Per the germline V gene, CDR1 is SGHRS and CDR2 is YFSETQ. CDR3 DNA: TGCGCCAGCAGCTTGGTAGGACAGGGCGCCTCTGGCACAGATACGCAGTATTTT. Its translation is CASSLVGQGASGTDTQYF.

V usage is TRBV5-1 and J usage is TRBJ2-3; TRBD2 matches 11 bases. This CDR3 contains 14 residues. Trimming took 4 bases from V and 5 from J; bases not matched to a gene: 3. The germline gives CDR1 SGHRS, CDR2 YFSETQ. CDR3 nucleotides: TGCGCCAGCAGCCCCGGACTAGCGGGAGATACGCAGTATTTT. Translating gives CASSPGLAGDTQYF.

Points on this clone: One end of the junction varies from germline; a read error may be responsible. V is TRBV19 and J is TRBJ1-2; 9 nucleotides line up with TRBD1. This CDR3 is built from 15 residues. Germline V CDR1 and CDR2: LNHDA, SQIVND (reference sequence). The CDR3 sequence is CASSTSQGASGGYIF. The CDR3 coding sequence is TGTGCCAGTAGTACCTCACAGGGGGCATCTGGTGGCTACATCTTC.